This T cell receptor beta chain stems from a study of blood T cells in healthy people across ages. Study results and caveats: Shifts in expanded clonotypes may have been confounded by donor CMV status, which was unknown. PBMCs that were unsorted prevented a conclusive naive versus antigen-experienced comparison.

Then a second PCR, running roughly 7 to 11 cycles, was carried out with a sample-barcoded 5' primer and a J-beta primer mix. TCRdb independently ran MiXCR on the 5' RACE reads; one entry per CDR3 protein. Of 650,000 to 1,000,000 distinct CDR3 sequences in the sample, around 50% were seen once. Concerning this clonotype: The antigen is undetermined.

Trimming took 8 bases from V and 3 from J; bases not matched to a gene: 7. The CDR3 loop spans 13 amino acids. In germline, CDR1 is SGHRS, CDR2 YFSETQ. Every participating donor contributed 7.5 to 10 milliliters of peripheral blood through a draw. V is TRBV5-1 and J is TRBJ2-7, with 8 bases identical to TRBD1. This sequence originates from an older man in good health. Sequenced sample: blood. The CDR3 region has the DNA TGCGCCAGTAGACAGGGGCTCGACTACGAGCAGTACTTC. Its translation: CASRQGLDYEQYF.